This T cell receptor beta chain was documented in a study of response to subunit inactivated influenza vaccine. The CDR3 extends over 14 amino acids. From germline, CDR1 is SGDLS and CDR2 YYNGEE. V lost 0 bases and J 0 bases, leaving 4 bases between the germline ends. TCRdb reprocessed the RT-PCR reads with MiXCR, giving one entry per CDR3 protein. The table includes a few hundred thousand distinct CDR3 sequences, roughly 22% detected once. This clonotype came up a few times. The material was PBMCs from blood, obtained less than 22 months after vaccination. The chain uses TRBV9 and TRBJ2-1; D gene unclear. The source is a man between 45 and 75 years old who received an inactivated influenza vaccine. The DNA for the CDR3 is TGTGCCAGCAGCGTAGGGAGCTCCTACAATGAGCAGTTCTTC. Translating gives CASSVGSSYNEQFF.